The clone carrying this TCR beta chain has a count of ten or more. As yet, its antigen is unknown. TCRdb processed the 5' RACE reads anew with MiXCR; each CDR3 protein has one entry. The sample lists roughly 99,000 distinct CDR3 sequences, about 15% occurring once. Germline CDR1 reads SGHTA; CDR2 reads FQGNSA. Trimming cost V 6 bases and J 3 bases; bases outside gene matches: 3. There are 15 residues in the CDR3. These data belong to a study of T-cell memory formation after mild COVID-19. Whole-study findings and limits: Mostly located in CM and EM were contracting CD4+ clones, with contracting CD8+ clones located in EMRA.

The specimen was PBMCs or a T cell subset sorted from them (not recorded which). The rearrangement links TRBV7-2 to TRBJ2-2; TRBD2 matches at 11 bases. The clonotype was recovered from a man between 18 and 35 years old who had mild COVID-19 (a few samples of this study predate the infection). Cell type and time point are not known. The CDR3 region is CASRLLAGDTGELFF. The CDR3 nucleotides are TGTGCCAGCAGGTTACTAGCGGGGGACACCGGGGAGCTGTTTTTT.